These T cell receptor beta chains were read from a single sample in a study of PD-L1 blockade in urothelial cancer. Repertoires were generated with immunoSEQ multiplex PCR, while TCRdb's copy carries only in-frame clones and drops some. The sample carries more than 95,000 clones, around 86% recorded once. Material: PBMCs, obtained around atezolizumab (anti-PD-L1) treatment. The receptors were sampled from a man aged 50-59 years with urothelial cancer. The CDR3 runs from the conserved cysteine through the conserved F or W. Each record gives: D gene, clone size, V gene, J gene, CDR3 DNA, CDR3 protein. The D gene is left open where the match is weak. Clone size, where shown, is once, few, many, or a class for clones that have expanded.

>.|.|TRBV11-2|TRBJ2-7
TGTGCCAGCAGAGAGCCCGGGGTCCAGTCCTTCCAGAAGCAGTACTTC
CASREPGVQSFQKQYF
>TRBD2|.|TRBV19|TRBJ2-1
TGTGCCAGTAGTATGACTAGCGGCTTGTCCGGGGAGCAGTTCTTC
CASSMTSGLSGEQFF
>.|.|TRBV5-1|TRBJ2-7
TGCGCCAGCAGGGGGAGAATCGAGCGCGAATATCCTACGAAGCAGTACTTC
CASRGRIEREYPTKQYF
>TRBD2|.|TRBV6-5|TRBJ2-1
TGTGCCAGCAGGGGGAGACTAGCAGATTACAATGAGCAGTTCTTC
CASRGRLADYNEQFF
>TRBD2|.|TRBV28|TRBJ2-7
TGTGCCAGCAAACTAGCGGGAGGGTACGAGCAGTACTTC
CASKLAGGYEQYF
>TRBD1|once|TRBV9|TRBJ2-7
TGTGCCAGCAGCGTAGAGGACAGGAGGCCAGTATACGAGCAGTACTTC
CASSVEDRRPVYEQYF
>.|once|TRBV5-1|TRBJ2-1
TGCGCCAGCAGCTTGGGAGACAGTTCCAATGAGCAGTTCTTC
CASSLGDSSNEQFF
>.|.|TRBV10-1|TRBJ2-7
TGCGCCAGCAATACCCCGCCCTTTGTAGGGGGAACCTACGAGCAGTACTTC
CASNTPPFVGGTYEQYF
>.|once|TRBV27|TRBJ1-3
TGTGCCAGCAGTCCGGACGGGGGTAGAAACACCATATATTTT
CASSPDGGRNTIYF
>.|.|TRBV28|TRBJ1-2
TGTGCCAGCATCCATAGCGCGCAGCTCTATGGCTACACCTTC
CASIHSAQLYGYTF
>.|.|TRBV6-6|TRBJ1-4
TGTGCCAGCATCCAAGGAGGACCGAATGGAAAACTGTTTTTT
CASIQGGPNGKLFF
>.|once|TRBV7-2|TRBJ2-7
TGTGCCAGCAGCTCTCCAGAGGTTCTGTACGGTGAGCAGTACTTC
CASSSPEVLYGEQYF
>TRBD1|.|TRBV5-4|TRBJ1-2
TGTGCCAGCAGCTTGACAGGGACAGCTAATAACTATGGCTACACCTTC
CASSLTGTANNYGYTF
>TRBD2|.|TRBV5-1|TRBJ2-7
TGCGCCAGCAGCGCCCTAGCGGGAGGATACGAGCAGTACTTC
CASSALAGGYEQYF
>TRBD2|.|TRBV6-4|TRBJ2-1
TGTGCCAGCAGTGCTAGCGGGGTACCCTCCTACAATGAGCAGTTCTTC
CASSASGVPSYNEQFF
>TRBD2|.|TRBV30|TRBJ2-7
TGTGCCTGGAGTGCGGTGGTTAGCGGGAGAAAGTACTTC
CAWSAVVSGRKYF
>.|.|TRBV6-1|TRBJ2-1
TGTGCCAGCGGATATAGCGGACTCTACAATGAGCAGTTCTTC
CASGYSGLYNEQFF
>TRBD1|.|TRBV2|TRBJ1-1
TGTGCCAGCGTGCGGGACAGGGGGGATACTGAAGCTTTCTTT
CASVRDRGDTEAFF
>TRBD2|.|TRBV2|TRBJ2-1
TGTGCCACGGCGGGAGCCCTGGGTAATGAGCAGTTCTTC
CATAGALGNEQFF
>.|.|TRBV28|TRBJ1-1
TGTGCCAGCAGTAGGGGAGAAATCAGGGGAAGGGGTGAAGCTTTCTTT
CASSRGEIRGRGEAFF
>.|.|TRBV9|TRBJ1-1
TGTGCCAGCAGCGTAGGGCCCAGGGAAACTGAAGCTTTCTTT
CASSVGPRETEAFF
>.|.|TRBV11-2|TRBJ2-3
TGTGCCAGCAGCTTAGCCCATTCGGGAGGCACAGATACGCAGTATTTT
CASSLAHSGGTDTQYF
>.|.|TRBV7-2|TRBJ2-1
TGTGCCAGCAGCCAGGGGGGTCAGGGTGGGGATGAGCAGTTCTTC
CASSQGGQGGDEQFF
>TRBD1|.|TRBV5-1|TRBJ2-7
TGCGCCAGCAGGAACACAGGGGCGGCATTTAGTGAGCAGTACTTC
CASRNTGAAFSEQYF
>TRBD1|.|TRBV2|TRBJ2-5
TGTGCCAGCAGTGGACAGGGCGAGACCCAGTACTTC
CASSGQGETQYF
>.|.|TRBV11-2|TRBJ1-2
TGTGCCAGCAGCTTAGGGAGGGGTTGGGGGTATGGCTACACCTTC
CASSLGRGWGYGYTF
>TRBD2|.|TRBV7-9|TRBJ2-3
TGTGCCAGCAGCCCTACTAGCGGGAGCACAGATACGCAGTATTTT
CASSPTSGSTDTQYF
>TRBD2|.|TRBV5-1|TRBJ2-1
TGCGCCAGCAGGAACAATACGAGACTAGCATACAATGAGCAGTTCTTC
CASRNNTRLAYNEQFF
>.|once|TRBV1|TRBJ2-7
TGCACCAGCCGGGAGTGCGGGAGCTCCTACGAGCAGTACTTC
CTSRECGSSYEQYF
>.|.|TRBV27|TRBJ2-1
TGTGCCAGCAGTAAGAACAGGGTGTTGGGCAATGAGCAGTTCTTC
CASSKNRVLGNEQFF
>.|.|TRBV30|TRBJ2-7
TGTGCCTGGAGCAAGGGACTCCAGAGCTCCTACGAGCAGTACTTC
CAWSKGLQSSYEQYF
>.|.|TRBV27|TRBJ1-6
TGTGCCAGCAGTCCGTACGGACAGACCTATAATTCACCCCTCCACTTT
CASSPYGQTYNSPLHF